This passage covers 30 T cell receptor beta chains from one sample sequenced in a study of blood T cells in healthy people across ages. The second PCR ran about 6 to 12 cycles with a sample-barcoded 5' primer and J-beta primers. TCRdb analysed the 5' RACE reads with MiXCR anew, one entry per CDR3 protein. The data contain roughly 1,100,000 distinct CDR3 sequences, approximately 26% of them singletons. The same data also went into a second study, on T cells of mothers and their children.

Sequencing input: blood. Receptors originate from a girl under 10 years old in good health.

The chain couples TRBV9 to TRBJ1-2; 9 bases map to TRBD1. The CDR3 consists of 17 residues. V dropped 2 bases and J dropped 2; count of bases not matched to a gene: 10. Germline V gene data show CDR1 as SGDLS and CDR2 as YYNGEE. The CDR3 protein is CASSVPRGTGTNYGYTF. CDR3 sequence (DNA): TGTGCCAGCAGCGTTCCCCGGGGGACAGGGACCAACTATGGCTACACCTTC.

This clonotype was recorded a few times. This rearrangement joins TRBV12-3 or TRBV12-4 to TRBJ2-7; TRBD1 matches 12 bases. V was clipped by 2 bases and J by 5 bases; unmatched bases: 10. The CDR3 totals 17 residues. The CDR3 reads CASSLRKPGQGAHEQYF. Here the CDR3 DNA reads TGTGCCAGCAGTTTAAGAAAACCGGGACAGGGGGCTCACGAGCAGTACTTC.

The genes are TRBV6-1 and TRBJ2-5; the match to TRBD1 covers 10 bases. The end of the DNA is better explained by TRBJ2-1, so the J call may be wrong. Per the germline V gene, CDR1 is MNHNS and CDR2 is SASEGT. The CDR3 totals 16 residues. CDR3 sequence reads: CASSEVPGQGMGEQFF. The DNA for the CDR3 is TGTGCCAGCAGTGAAGTCCCGGGACAGGGGATGGGTGAGCAGTTCTTC.

This chain joins TRBV7-9 and TRBJ2-3; TRBD2 might be the D (5 bases). Germline CDR1 reads SEHNR; CDR2 reads FQNEAQ (reference sequence). V was trimmed by 1 base and J by 10 bases, leaving 15 bases between them. The CDR3 runs to 14 residues. The DNA of the CDR3 is TGTGCCAGCAGCTTAGAAGTGTCCGGGGATTCGCAGTATTTT. This gives the protein CASSLEVSGDSQYF.

The gene calls are TRBV28 and TRBJ2-3; D tentatively reads TRBD1 or TRBD2 (5 bases each). CDR1 is MDHEN and CDR2 is SYDVKM in the germline V gene. The CDR3 totals 16 residues. V was pared by 2 bases and J by 2 bases, with 14 bases between. The CDR3 region is CASSLPTGTLTDTQYF. The DNA of the CDR3 is TGTGCCAGCAGTTTACCTACCGGGACCCTCACAGATACGCAGTATTTT. Filled out from reference TRBV28 and TRBJ2-3, the complete variable domain reads DVKVTQSSRYLVKRTGEKVFLECVQDMDHENMFWYRQDPGLGLRLIYFSYDVKMKEKGDIPEGYSVSREKKERFSLILESASTNQTSMYLCASSLPTGTLTDTQYFGPGTRLTVL.

This chain joins TRBV6-2 or TRBV6-3 and TRBJ2-1; TRBD1 matches 7 bases. CDR3 length equals 15 residues. V was pared by 0 bases and J by 8 bases, with 7 bases of the junction left unmatched. Germline V gene data show CDR1 as MNHEY and CDR2 as SVGEGT. In DNA form, the CDR3 reads TGTGCCAGCAGTTACTCCAGGGGGACAGTCGATGAGCAGTTCTTC. It codes for CASSYSRGTVDEQFF.

The chain employs TRBV3-1 and TRBJ2-1; weak D call: TRBD2 (5 bases). The CDR3 is 15 residues long. CDR1 LGHDT and CDR2 YNNKEL come from the germline V gene (reference sequence). The V end lost 5 bases, the J end lost 1 base, and 12 bases lay between the germline ends. In DNA, the CDR3 is TGTGCCAGCAGCGGAACTAGTCTTTCCTACAATGAGCAGTTCTTC. Translated, it gives CASSGTSLSYNEQFF.

The chain uses TRBV6-5 and TRBJ1-2, with D unresolved. Looked up from germline, CDR1 is MNHEY and CDR2 is SVGAGI. With 8 bases removed from V and 4 bases from J, the gap between germline ends came to 11 bases. This CDR3 is 12 amino acids long. The CDR3 nucleotides are TGTGCCAGCGGGCCTTCTAGCTATGGCTACACCTTC. It translates to CASGPSSYGYTF.

On this clonotype itself: The junction does not match germline at one end; this may be a read error. The chain employs TRBV20-1 and TRBJ1-6; possible D gene TRBD1, 5 bases. The length of the CDR3 is 17 residues. Germline lookup yields CDR1 DFQATT and CDR2 SNEGSKA (reference sequence). The CDR3 here is CSARDHLDSSYNSPLHF. DNA for the CDR3: TGCAGTGCTAGAGATCATTTAGACAGCTCCTATAATTCCCCCCTCCACTTT.

The chain uses TRBV6-2 or TRBV6-3 and TRBJ1-5; TRBD1 matches at 9 bases. Germline loops: CDR1 MNHEY, CDR2 SVGEGT. The CDR3 has 14 residues. V lost 4 bases, J lost 9 bases, and 7 bases stayed unmatched. Here the CDR3 DNA reads TGTGCCAGCAGTTTCCGGGACAGGGTGATGCCCCAGCATTTT. It codes for CASSFRDRVMPQHF.

This clonotype was recorded many times. The rearrangement joins TRBV3-1 to TRBJ1-5; unclear D gene. The CDR3 spans 12 residues. The V gene's germline CDR1 is LGHDT and CDR2 YNNKEL (reference sequence). As DNA, the CDR3 is TGTCCTAACGATGAGATATATCAGCCCCAGCATTTT. Encoded protein: CPNDEIYQPQHF.

This clonotype has at least ten counts. The J gene is TRBJ1-2, the V gene TRBV27, with 7 bases identical to TRBD1. Germline-derived CDR1 and CDR2 are MNHEY and SMNVEV (reference sequence). This CDR3 is built from 13 residues. V lost 8 bases to trimming and J lost 4 bases; unmatched junction nucleotides: 7. CDR3 DNA sequence: TGTGCCAGCGGTCAGGGGGGACTCTATGGCTACACCTTC. Protein product: CASGQGGLYGYTF.

V usage is TRBV13 and J usage is TRBJ2-7; 7 bases are shared with TRBD1. Looked up from germline, CDR1 is PRHDT and CDR2 is FYEKMQ (reference sequence). This CDR3 is 14 amino acids long. Trimming took 2 bases from V and 12 from J; bases not matched to a gene: 13. The CDR3 is CASSLNRGSVGAYF. The CDR3 region has the DNA TGTGCCAGCAGCTTAAACAGGGGTTCCGTTGGTGCGTACTTC.

The chain is built from TRBV3-1 and TRBJ2-3; 8 bases agree with TRBD2. The V gene's germline CDR1 is LGHDT and CDR2 YNNKEL (reference sequence). The CDR3 length is 15 residues. The trim removed 4 bases at V and 4 bases at J, leaving 7 bases unmatched. The CDR3 DNA sequence: TGTGCCAGCAGCCCCCTGACTAGCGCAGCAGATACGCAGTATTTT. Encoded protein: CASSPLTSAADTQYF.

The chain combines TRBV4-1 with TRBJ2-5; D is unclear. Germline V gene lookup returns CDR1 MGHRA and CDR2 YSYEKL. The V and J ends lost 4 bases and 7 bases respectively, with 13 bases between them. This CDR3 is 13 amino acids long. The CDR3 DNA follows: TGCGCCAGCAGCCCGGACGGTGTTGGGACCCAGTACTTC. It specifies CASSPDGVGTQYF.

A few counts support this clonotype. The rearrangement joins TRBV12-3 or TRBV12-4 to TRBJ2-1, with D unclear. V lost 5 bases and J lost 1, with 12 bases in between. This CDR3 is 15 amino acids long. The CDR3 bases are TGTGCCAGCAGTGTAGGCGGTTGGTCCTACAATGAGCAGTTCTTC. As protein: CASSVGGWSYNEQFF.

The J gene is TRBJ1-4, the V gene TRBV29-1; TRBD1 might be the D (6 bases). V was trimmed by 4 bases and J by 8 bases, leaving 14 bases between them. This CDR3 is built from 13 residues. Germline V gene lookup returns CDR1 SQVTM and CDR2 ANQGSEA. In DNA, the CDR3 is TGCAGCGTTGGTTCGTTGACAGGCGAAAAACTGTTTTTT. Residues: CSVGSLTGEKLFF.

This chain joins TRBV19 and TRBJ2-5, with TRBD2 identical over 12 bases. The J call may be in error: the DNA end matches TRBJ2-1 better. The germline V gene has CDR1 LNHDA and CDR2 SQIVND (reference sequence). This CDR3 region has 15 residues. The CDR3 sequence is CASSPTSGSNNEQFF. The CDR3 DNA sequence: TGTGCCAGTAGTCCGACTAGCGGGAGTAACAATGAGCAGTTCTTC.

The chain combines TRBV12-3 or TRBV12-4 with TRBJ2-2, with no clear D. Trimming pared 10 bases from V and 2 bases from J, leaving 14 bases between. The CDR3 has 14 amino acids. The CDR3 nucleotides read TGTGCCAATGGGGATCTCTTAAACACCGGGGAGCTGTTTTTT. It codes for CANGDLLNTGELFF.

This clonotype has at least ten counts. The chain joins TRBV29-1 to TRBJ2-5, with 9 positions matching TRBD2. The DNA matches TRBJ2-1 better at its end, which makes the J call doubtful. The CDR3 consists of 14 residues. CDR1 and CDR2 from the germline V gene are SQVTM and ANQGSEA. The CDR3 DNA sequence: TGCAGCGTTTGGGCGGGAGGGGCGAACAATGAGCAGTTCTTC. It specifies CSVWAGGANNEQFF.

The rearrangement uses TRBV19 and TRBJ1-2; D remains unclear. Germline values: CDR1 LNHDA, CDR2 SQIVND (reference sequence). Trimming removed 0 bases at V and 3 bases at J, with 5 bases between. This CDR3 is 13 amino acids long. DNA for the CDR3: TGTGCCAGTAGTATAGACAGGTACTATGGCTACACCTTC. Amino acids: CASSIDRYYGYTF.

The genes are TRBV7-8 and TRBJ2-1; 7 bases map to TRBD1. CDR3 length: 14 residues. Germline assignment: CDR1 SGHVS and CDR2 FQNEAQ. Unmatched junction bases numbered 7, after V lost 3 bases and J lost 8 bases. CDR3 nucleotide sequence: TGTGCCAGCAGCTTCGGAAAGACAGGGTATGAGCAGTTCTTC. This codes for CASSFGKTGYEQFF.

This clonotype was seen more than once but under ten times. The chain recombines TRBV28 with TRBJ2-2; D is unresolved. The ends were cut back, 6 bases at V and 7 bases at J, with 12 bases in the middle. The germline V gene has CDR1 MDHEN and CDR2 SYDVKM. The CDR3 has 13 amino acids. The CDR3 is CASSVTALGELFF. DNA of the CDR3: TGTGCCAGCAGCGTCACGGCCCTCGGGGAGCTGTTTTTT.

V usage is TRBV11-2 and J usage is TRBJ2-1; D is unresolved. Trimming stripped 4 bases from V and 4 bases from J, with 11 bases between. The CDR3 is made up of 14 amino acids. Germline loops: CDR1 SGHAT, CDR2 FQNNGV. CDR3 sequence (DNA): TGTGCCAGCAGCTCCTCGGCGCCATACAATGAGCAGTTCTTC. Translation gives CASSSSAPYNEQFF.

The chain is built from TRBV19 and TRBJ2-5; 7 bases fit TRBD2. Judging by the DNA end, TRBJ2-7 fits better; the J call may be wrong. Per germline, CDR1 LNHDA and CDR2 SQIVND (reference sequence). The CDR3 sequence is 15 residues long. This CDR3 reads CASSATGTNPYEQYF. The DNA of the CDR3 is TGTGCCAGTAGTGCCACCGGGACTAACCCATACGAGCAGTACTTC.

In this sample, this clonotype turned up once. This chain joins TRBV4-2 and TRBJ2-5, with 9 bases aligning to TRBD2. The CDR3 length is 17 residues. Unmatched junction bases numbered 20, after V lost 2 bases and J lost 13 bases. Germline CDR1 reads LGHNA; CDR2 reads YNFKEQ. The chain's CDR3 is CASSQYFSGGISYERYF. The DNA for the CDR3 is TGTGCCAGCAGCCAATACTTTAGCGGGGGCATCTCCTACGAGCGGTACTTC.

This clonotype occurred a few times. This chain connects TRBV7-3 to TRBJ1-4; perhaps TRBD1 as D (5 bases). The V gene lost 0 bases and the J gene lost 0 bases, with 11 bases spanning the gap. The CDR3 totals 17 residues. Germline values: CDR1 SGHTA, CDR2 FQGTGA. The CDR3 sequence is CASSLTGVRTTNEKLFF. The DNA of the CDR3 is TGTGCCAGCAGCTTAACAGGGGTGAGGACAACTAATGAAAAACTGTTTTTT.

Worth noting for this clonotype: The junction differs from germline at one of its ends, possibly a read error. The V gene is TRBV28, the J gene TRBJ1-4; no clear D gene. The germline V gene has CDR1 MDHEN and CDR2 SYDVKM. This CDR3 contains 16 residues. The CDR3 DNA sequence: TGTGCCAGCAGGCGGTCGGGGTCTTCAACTAATGAAAAACTGCTTTTT. It codes for CASRRSGSSTNEKLLF.

This clonotype was seen more than once but under ten times. This chain connects TRBV4-2 to TRBJ2-1; 11 bases map to TRBD2. CDR3 length equals 16 residues. CDR1 and CDR2 (germline): LGHNA, YNFKEQ. V gave up 0 bases and J gave up 4 bases; unmatched junction bases: 2. The CDR3 sequence is CASSQETSGSYNEQFF. The CDR3 DNA follows: TGTGCCAGCAGCCAAGAAACTAGCGGGAGTTACAATGAGCAGTTCTTC.

This rearrangement joins TRBV6-5 to TRBJ2-1; perhaps TRBD2 as D (6 bases). The CDR3 sequence is 14 residues long. Germline V lookup: CDR1 MNHEY, CDR2 SVGAGI. The CDR3 reads CVSGGTWEVNEQFF. CDR3 DNA sequence: TGTGTCAGTGGAGGGACTTGGGAGGTCAATGAGCAGTTCTTC.